Below are 29 T cell receptor beta chains sequenced from a single sample in a study of T cell changes during pregnancy in multiple sclerosis (dated by TCRdb to the late 2010s). The library was prepared using the immunoSEQ multiplex PCR assay. The table comes from immuneACCESS by way of TCRdb, which keeps in-frame sequences with V and J called. Part of the clones is missing from these tables; in studies checked, under half for an unresolved V gene and the rest for unknown reasons. The sample yields 20,000 to 25,000 clones; 86% were counted once. In total, the top ten clones hold around 8% of the sample. The specimen comprised CD8+ T cells from peripheral blood mononuclear cells, sampled in the first trimester of pregnancy. These receptors were obtained from a female donor in good health, enrolled as a control in a pregnancy study.

The gene calls are TRBV4-3 and TRBJ1-1; 11 bases agree with TRBD1. The CDR3 is 15 residues long. Germline assignment: CDR1 LGHNA and CDR2 YSLEER. J was trimmed by 8 bases and V by 3 bases; bases with no gene match: 8. CDR3 loop: CASSQGMGTGGEAFF. For the CDR3, the DNA is TGCGCCAGCAGCCAGGGAATGGGGACAGGGGGAGAAGCTTTCTTT.

The CDR3 sequence is CASSPGQGFATEAFF. CDR3 nucleotide sequence: TGTGCCAGCAGTCCAGGACAGGGTTTTGCCACTGAAGCTTTCTTT. The chain links TRBV28 to TRBJ1-1, with 8 bases lining up with TRBD1. Germline values: CDR1 MDHEN, CDR2 SYDVKM. The CDR3 covers 15 residues. The junction had 9 bases not matched to a gene; V was cut back by 5 bases and J by 4 bases.

This chain connects TRBV6-5 to TRBJ1-1; D might be TRBD1 (5 bases). CDR3 length equals 16 residues. The germline V and J ends were trimmed by 0 bases and 0 bases, with 11 bases remaining between them. Germline values: CDR1 MNHEY, CDR2 SVGAGI. CDR3 bases: TGTGCCAGCAGTTACTCGGAGGAGGGGATGAACACTGAAGCTTTCTTT. Its protein product is CASSYSEEGMNTEAFF.

A few counts support this clone. The chain is built from TRBV4-3 and TRBJ2-1; D is possibly TRBD2 (6 bases). The CDR3 spans 11 residues. Trimming cost V 5 bases and J 8 bases, with 7 bases left between them. The germline CDR1 and CDR2 sequences are LGHNA and YSLEER. In DNA, the CDR3 is TGCGCCAGCAGCTCTAGCGATGAGCAGTTCTTC. Its translation: CASSSSDEQFF.

The rearrangement uses TRBV16 and TRBJ2-7, with D possibly TRBD1 on 5 matching bases. The germline V and J ends were trimmed by 4 bases and 3 bases, with 10 bases remaining between them. The CDR3 contains 13 residues. CDR1 is KGHSY, CDR2 FQNENV, per germline. The CDR3 region has the DNA TGTGCCAGCAGCCCTACCGACAGCTACGAGCAGTACTTC. It translates to CASSPTDSYEQYF.

This chain's CDR3 is CASSPRQPNTEAFF. DNA for the CDR3: TGTGCCAGCAGCCCTCGACAGCCGAACACTGAAGCTTTCTTT. J is TRBJ1-1 and V is TRBV7-9, with a possible D match to TRBD1 (5 bases). V was clipped by 5 bases and J by 1 base, with 11 bases between them. CDR1 is SEHNR and CDR2 is FQNEAQ in the germline V gene (reference sequence). The CDR3 totals 14 residues.

The chain has TRBV13 and TRBJ1-2; 8 bases match TRBD1. The V gene end was trimmed by 0 bases and the J gene end by 0 bases; junction bases not matched to a gene: 6. The germline V gene has CDR1 PRHDT and CDR2 FYEKMQ (reference sequence). CDR3 size: 17 residues. CDR3 DNA sequence: TGTGCCAGCAGCTTAGGCCAGGGGGCGATATCTAACTATGGCTACACCTTC. Its translation is CASSLGQGAISNYGYTF.

The gene calls are TRBV13 and TRBJ2-7; 8 bases line up with TRBD1. The junction had 10 bases not matched to a gene; V was cut back by 1 base and J by 5 bases. The CDR3 totals 16 residues. Germline CDR1 is PRHDT and CDR2 is FYEKMQ (reference sequence). In nucleotides, the CDR3 is TGTGCCAGCAGCTTAGAGGACCGGACAGGGTTCCACGAGCAGTACTTC. As protein: CASSLEDRTGFHEQYF.

J is TRBJ2-1 and V is TRBV4-3, with D uncertain. V gave up 0 bases and J gave up 3 bases, with 9 bases separating them. This CDR3 contains 15 residues. Germline-derived CDR1 and CDR2 are LGHNA and YSLEER. The DNA of the CDR3 is TGCGCCAGCAGCCAAGATTTTCCTTACTACAATGAGCAGTTCTTC. Amino acids: CASSQDFPYYNEQFF.

The V and J genes are TRBV7-2 and TRBJ2-4; 10 bases align to TRBD1. From germline, CDR1 is SGHTA and CDR2 FQGNSA. V gave up 5 bases and J gave up 8 bases; unmatched junction bases: 6. The length of the CDR3 is 14 residues. The CDR3 protein is CASSPPGQGDIQYF. CDR3 in DNA: TGTGCCAGCAGCCCCCCCGGACAGGGGGACATTCAGTACTTC.

This sequence joins TRBV7-6 and TRBJ2-3, with TRBD2 matching over 8 bases. Trimming cost V 5 bases and J 4 bases; bases outside gene matches: 11. The CDR3 contains 16 residues. Germline-derived CDR1 and CDR2 are SGHVS and FNYEAQ. The CDR3 DNA follows: TGTGCCAGCAGCCTAACGGGTGGACTAGCTTCAGATACGCAGTATTTT. It translates to CASSLTGGLASDTQYF.

Here the CDR3 reads CASRDSWSQPQHF. The CDR3 bases are TGCGCCAGCAGGGACAGTTGGTCTCAGCCCCAGCATTTT. The rearrangement joins TRBV10-2 to TRBJ1-5; TRBD1 might be the D (6 bases). CDR1 is WSHSY, CDR2 SAAADI, per germline. V lost 6 bases, J lost 6 bases, and 12 bases lay in between. The CDR3 extends over 13 amino acids.

About this clone: At one boundary the junction diverges from the germline segment, which might be a read error. V gene TRBV7-6 combines with J gene TRBJ2-3; 7 positions agree with TRBD2. From germline, CDR1 is SGHVS and CDR2 FNYEAQ. The CDR3 contains 15 residues. CDR3 region: CASSLGGGLADTQYF. CDR3 DNA: TGTGCCAGCAGTTTAGGCGGGGGTCTGGCAGATACGCAGTATTTT.

This sequence joins TRBV7-9 and TRBJ2-7; tentative D call: TRBD2 (5 bases). V was clipped by 5 bases and J by 3 bases, with 14 bases between them. The length of the CDR3 is 14 residues. Per germline, CDR1 SEHNR and CDR2 FQNEAQ (reference sequence). DNA of the CDR3: TGTGCCAGCAGCCCTTCTGGAGGCTTCTACGAGCAGTACTTC. Its translation: CASSPSGGFYEQYF. The full variable domain, with the rest looked up from reference TRBV7-9 and TRBJ2-7, is DTGVSQNPRHKITKRGQNVTFRCDPISEHNRLYWYRQTLGQGPEFLTYFQNEAQLEKSRLLSDRFSAERPKGSFSTLEIQRTEQGDSAMYLCASSPSGGFYEQYFGPGTRLTVT.

CDR3 coding DNA: TGTGCCAGCAGCTTCAAAGGAGCAACTAATGAAAAACTGTTTTTT. Amino acids: CASSFKGATNEKLFF. V gene TRBV7-9 combines with J gene TRBJ1-4; no firm D call. Trimming took 3 bases from V and 0 from J, leaving 8 bases between them. Germline V lookup: CDR1 SEHNR, CDR2 FQNEAQ (reference sequence). The CDR3 spans 15 residues.

This clone was counted a few times. The V call is TRBV4-3, the J call TRBJ2-7, with D unclear. This CDR3 is built from 15 residues. From germline, CDR1 is LGHNA and CDR2 YSLEER. Trimming took 0 bases from V and 0 from J, leaving 9 bases between them. The CDR3 nucleotides are TGCGCCAGCAGCCAAGAGGGCTTTAGCTCCTACGAGCAGTACTTC. It encodes CASSQEGFSSYEQYF.

This chain joins TRBV5-4 and TRBJ1-2; D gene ambiguous. The CDR3 totals 13 residues. The germline V and J ends were trimmed by 2 bases and 4 bases, with 9 bases remaining between them. The germline CDR1 and CDR2 sequences are SGHNT and YYREEE (reference sequence). CDR3 sequence: CASSLGEAYGYTF. The CDR3 DNA sequence: TGTGCCAGCAGCTTAGGTGAGGCCTATGGCTACACCTTC.

Details on this clone: This CDR3 is also generated by other DNA sequences in the sample. The V gene is TRBV27, the J gene TRBJ2-3; D perhaps matches TRBD2 (6 bases). The CDR3 contains 16 residues. Germline-derived CDR1 and CDR2 are MNHEY and SMNVEV (reference sequence). V was clipped by 6 bases and J by 0 bases, with 16 bases between them. The CDR3 DNA is TGTGCCAGCAGCCCCGGGGGAGGCCCTAGCACAGATACGCAGTATTTT. Translation gives CASSPGGGPSTDTQYF.

This clone was seen just once. The V and J genes are TRBV21-1 and TRBJ1-6. TRBV21-1 is designated a pseudogene. The CDR3 has 16 amino acids. The DNA of the CDR3 is TGTGCCAGCAGCAAAGTGTATGCGGGGAGGGATTCACCCCTCCACTTT. Amino acid sequence: CASSKVYAGRDSPLHF.

This chain links TRBV18 with TRBJ2-3; weak D call: TRBD1 (6 bases). Germline-derived CDR1 and CDR2 are KGHSH and LQKENI. V lost 3 bases to trimming and J lost 9 bases, with 13 bases between them. The CDR3 totals 13 residues. The CDR3: CASSPPDRPTQYF. CDR3 in DNA: TGTGCCAGCTCACCCCCGGACAGACCGACGCAGTATTTT. The whole variable domain, filled in from reference TRBV18 and TRBJ2-3, reads NAGVMQNPRHLVRRRGQEARLRCSPMKGHSHVYWYRQLPEEGLKFMVYLQKENIIDESGMPKERFSAEFPKEGPSILRIQQVVRGDSAAYFCASSPPDRPTQYFGPGTRLTVL.

The chain links TRBV4-3 to TRBJ2-1, with 8 bases matching TRBD2. Looked up from germline, CDR1 is LGHNA and CDR2 is YSLEER. The CDR3 is 17 residues long. The J segment lost 6 bases and the V segment lost 0 bases, leaving 10 bases of the junction unmatched. CDR3 region: CASSQDPTGGPINEQFF. DNA for the CDR3: TGCGCCAGCAGCCAAGATCCGACGGGGGGGCCAATCAATGAGCAGTTCTTC.

This chain connects TRBV5-5 to TRBJ1-2, with 10 bases lining up with TRBD1. The CDR3 has 16 amino acids. V trimming: 1 base; J trimming: 5 bases; junction bases outside the gene matches: 8. The germline V gene encodes CDR1 SGHKS and CDR2 YYEKEE (reference sequence). CDR3 coding DNA: TGTGCCAGCAGCTTGTGGGAGACAGGGGGCGTTTATGGCTACACCTTC. Translation gives CASSLWETGGVYGYTF.

The V gene is TRBV2, the J gene TRBJ1-1; weak D call: TRBD1 (5 bases). Germline V gene lookup returns CDR1 SNHLY and CDR2 FYNNEI. V lost 2 bases and J lost 11, with 24 bases in between. The CDR3 has 16 residues. CDR3 bases: TGTGCCAGCAGTGAAAAATCGGCAGGGCTTTCGGTTGGGGCTTTCTTT. Protein sequence: CASSEKSAGLSVGAFF.

This sequence joins TRBV19 and TRBJ2-3; 9 bases are a match to TRBD2. Germline-derived CDR1 and CDR2 are LNHDA and SQIVND (reference sequence). The ends lost 4 bases at V and 7 bases at J; junction bases unmatched: 6. This CDR3 is 14 amino acids long. The chain's CDR3 is CASSTAGGSYTQYF. The CDR3 DNA reads as TGTGCCAGTAGTACTGCGGGGGGGAGTTATACGCAGTATTTT.

A few counts support this clone. The chain combines TRBV6-4 with TRBJ2-3, with TRBD1 matching 10 bases. CDR1 is MRHNA and CDR2 is SNTAGT in the germline V gene. This CDR3 contains 16 residues. With 6 bases clipped from V and 1 base from J, the junction kept 7 bases outside the gene matches. The CDR3 DNA follows: TGTGCCAGCAGCTTGACAGGGGGCGGGGGCACAGATACGCAGTATTTT. Amino acid sequence: CASSLTGGGGTDTQYF.

This sequence joins TRBV4-3 and TRBJ2-7; TRBD2 aligns across 8 bases. The CDR3 loop spans 16 amino acids. Losses at the gene ends were 0 bases for V and 3 bases for J; bases not matched to a gene: 7. CDR1 LGHNA and CDR2 YSLEER come from the germline V gene. CDR3 sequence (DNA): TGCGCCAGCAGCCAAGATGCGGGCAGCGGGGGCTACGAGCAGTACTTC. This translates into CASSQDAGSGGYEQYF.

The J gene is TRBJ2-7, the V gene TRBV7-2, with D perhaps matching TRBD1 (6 bases). The CDR3 sequence is 15 residues long. Deletions cut 1 base from V and 3 bases from J, with 13 bases between. Germline assignment: CDR1 SGHTA and CDR2 FQGNSA. The CDR3 is CASSLGGQGFYEQYF. The CDR3 coding sequence is TGTGCCAGCAGCTTAGGAGGGCAGGGGTTCTACGAGCAGTACTTC.

This chain uses TRBV4-3 with TRBJ2-7, with TRBD2 as a possible D gene (7 bases). Trimming pared 1 base from V and 3 bases from J, leaving 16 bases between. Germline V gene lookup returns CDR1 LGHNA and CDR2 YSLEER. The CDR3 covers 16 residues. The CDR3 protein is CASSQARGGGDYEQYF. CDR3 coding DNA: TGCGCCAGCAGCCAAGCAAGGGGGGGAGGTGACTACGAGCAGTACTTC.

The V and J genes are TRBV27 and TRBJ2-7, with D possibly matching TRBD2 (6 bases). This CDR3 spans 17 amino acids. In germline, CDR1 is MNHEY, CDR2 SMNVEV (reference sequence). V gave up 6 bases and J gave up 4 bases, with 25 bases separating them. The CDR3 nucleotides are TGTGCCAGCAGGGAAAGCGGGCTAGGGGTTTCGGGATACGAGCAGTACTTC. Its translation: CASRESGLGVSGYEQYF.